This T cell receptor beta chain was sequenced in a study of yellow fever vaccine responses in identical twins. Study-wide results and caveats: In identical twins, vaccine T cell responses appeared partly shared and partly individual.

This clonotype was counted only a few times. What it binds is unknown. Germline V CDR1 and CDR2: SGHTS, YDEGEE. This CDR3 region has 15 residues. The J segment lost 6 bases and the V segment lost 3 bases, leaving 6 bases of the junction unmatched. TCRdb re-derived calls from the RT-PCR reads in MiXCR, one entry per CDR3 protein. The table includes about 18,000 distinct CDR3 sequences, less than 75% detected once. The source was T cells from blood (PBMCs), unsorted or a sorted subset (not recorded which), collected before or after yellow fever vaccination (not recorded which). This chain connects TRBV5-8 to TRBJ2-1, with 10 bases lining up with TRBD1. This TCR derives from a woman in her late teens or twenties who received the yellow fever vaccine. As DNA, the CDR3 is TGTGCCAGCAGCTCGACAGGGGGCGCGGGCAATGAGCAGTTCTTC. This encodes CASSSTGGAGNEQFF.